These 25 T cell receptor beta chains were all obtained from the same sample, sequenced in a study of blood T cell repertoires in COVID-19. Sequenced by immunoSEQ multiplex PCR; TCRdb stores in-frame clones only, minus some. This sample has approximately 290,000 clones, with 70% to 85% found just once. The sequenced sample consisted of peripheral blood. These receptors originate from a human donor with COVID-19, enrolled during active disease. The donor label of this sample is uncertain.

Remarks on this clone: The same CDR3 also results from other DNA sequences found in this sample. This chain connects TRBV7-3 to TRBJ1-1; D remains unclear. The germline V gene encodes CDR1 SGHTA and CDR2 FQGTGA. The CDR3 length is 13 residues. The V end was cut by 5 bases, the J end by 0 bases, with 7 bases between. The CDR3 bases are TGTGCCAGCAGCCCAACGGTGAACACTGAAGCTTTCTTT. Translation gives CASSPTVNTEAFF.

The rearrangement joins TRBV19 to TRBJ2-6, with D possibly TRBD1 on 5 matching bases. The CDR3 is 12 amino acids. The V end was cut by 7 bases, the J end by 12 bases, with 13 bases between. CDR1 and CDR2 (germline): LNHDA, SQIVND (reference sequence). Here the CDR3 DNA reads TGTGCCAGTAATGGTGTGCAGGGCGTCCTGACTTTC. As protein: CASNGVQGVLTF.

This clone was observed a handful of times. The chain links TRBV28 to TRBJ1-5; D ambiguous. CDR1 and CDR2 from the germline V gene are MDHEN and SYDVKM. CDR3 length equals 13 residues. V was cut by 7 bases and J by 5 bases, with 12 bases left in between. The CDR3 loop reads CASTLLYDQPQHF. The DNA of the CDR3 is TGTGCCAGCACTCTCCTATATGATCAGCCCCAGCATTTT.

A single count supports this clone. The chain combines TRBV5-1 with TRBJ2-1; 11 bases map to TRBD2. Germline trimming cut 4 bases from V and 11 bases from J; bases unmatched to any gene: 11. CDR3 length: 15 residues. Germline V lookup: CDR1 SGHRS, CDR2 YFSETQ. CDR3 loop: CASSISGTSGQKQFF. For the CDR3, the DNA is TGCGCCAGCAGCATCTCCGGGACTAGCGGCCAGAAGCAGTTCTTC. Complete variable domain (other parts from reference TRBV5-1 and TRBJ2-1): KAGVTQTPRYLIKTRGQQVTLSCSPISGHRSVSWYQQTPGQGLQFLFEYFSETQRNKGNFPGRFSGRQFSNSRSEMNVSTLELGDSALYLCASSISGTSGQKQFFGPGTRLTVL.

The chain carries TRBV6-5 and TRBJ1-2; D is unresolved. Germline CDR1 is MNHEY and CDR2 is SVGAGI. V lost 11 bases, J lost 2 bases, and 6 bases lay in between. The CDR3 runs to 10 residues. The CDR3: CAGGNYGYTF. The CDR3 DNA reads as TGTGCCGGAGGGAACTATGGCTACACCTTC.

The chain combines TRBV10-3 with TRBJ2-7; 13 nucleotides match TRBD2. The junction had 5 bases not matched to a gene; V was cut back by 6 bases and J by 3 bases. This CDR3 comprises 15 residues. Germline assignment: CDR1 ENHRY and CDR2 SYGVKD. DNA for the CDR3: TGTGCCATCAGGACCGGGACTAGCGGGAACTACGAGCAGTACTTC. Encoded protein: CAIRTGTSGNYEQYF.

This clone was counted a few times. The chain has TRBV9 and TRBJ2-7; 9 bases are shared with TRBD2. Germline CDR1 SGDLS, CDR2 YYNGEE. V dropped 4 bases and J dropped 0; count of bases not matched to a gene: 5. The CDR3 length is 15 residues. The CDR3 sequence: CASSPRLAASYEQYF. The CDR3 nucleotides are TGTGCCAGCAGCCCCCGACTAGCGGCCTCCTACGAGCAGTACTTC.

This chain uses TRBV4-1 with TRBJ2-7, with 7 bases lining up with TRBD1. Germline V gene data show CDR1 as MGHRA and CDR2 as YSYEKL. V shed 0 bases, J shed 4 bases, and the junction held 6 bases outside the gene matches. The CDR3 has 15 residues. The CDR3 reads CASSQDPTGIYEQYF. CDR3 DNA sequence: TGCGCCAGCAGCCAAGATCCGACAGGGATTTACGAGCAGTACTTC.

The rearrangement links TRBV15 to TRBJ2-7; TRBD2 is a possible D gene (7 bases). The CDR3 consists of 14 residues. Looked up from germline, CDR1 is LNHNV and CDR2 is YYDKDF (reference sequence). Trimming pared 7 bases from V and 0 bases from J, leaving 13 bases between. The CDR3 sequence is CATNRGASSYEQYF. The CDR3 DNA follows: TGTGCCACCAATCGGGGGGCCAGCTCCTACGAGCAGTACTTC.

CDR3 loop: CASSLSGTGYNEQFF. CDR3 in DNA: TGTGCCAGCAGCCTCTCCGGGACAGGGTACAATGAGCAGTTCTTC. The rearrangement links TRBV7-2 to TRBJ2-1; the match to TRBD1 covers 9 bases. V trimming: 5 bases; J trimming: 4 bases; junction bases outside the gene matches: 6. This CDR3 is built from 15 residues. Germline CDR1 reads SGHTA; CDR2 reads FQGNSA. Variable domain in full (rest from reference TRBV7-2 and TRBJ2-1): GAGVSQSPSNKVTEKGKDVELRCDPISGHTALYWYRQSLGQGLEFLIYFQGNSAPDKSGLPSDRFSAERTGGSVSTLTIQRTQQEDSAVYLCASSLSGTGYNEQFFGPGTRLTVL.

The V gene is TRBV7-9, the J gene TRBJ1-4; D may be TRBD1 (5 bases). Trimming removed 7 bases from V and 6 bases from J, with 12 bases in between. The CDR3 totals 13 residues. From germline, CDR1 is SEHNR and CDR2 FQNEAQ (reference sequence). The CDR3, as DNA: TGTGCCAGCACCATGACAGAATATGAAAAACTGTTTTTT. Protein: CASTMTEYEKLFF.

This clone was picked up one time. The V and J genes are TRBV7-2 and TRBJ2-1; TRBD2 matches 15 bases. The CDR3 runs to 16 residues. V lost 5 bases to trimming and J lost 4 bases; unmatched junction nucleotides: 3. Germline V gene data show CDR1 as SGHTA and CDR2 as FQGNSA. Here the CDR3 DNA reads TGTGCCAGCAGCGTCGGACTAGCGGGAGGGTACAATGAGCAGTTCTTC. Translating it yields CASSVGLAGGYNEQFF. Drawing the rest from reference TRBV7-2 and TRBJ2-1, the complete variable domain is GAGVSQSPSNKVTEKGKDVELRCDPISGHTALYWYRQSLGQGLEFLIYFQGNSAPDKSGLPSDRFSAERTGGSVSTLTIQRTQQEDSAVYLCASSVGLAGGYNEQFFGPGTRLTVL.

This sequence joins TRBV9 and TRBJ1-4; 7 nucleotides match TRBD1. This CDR3 region has 15 residues. J gave up 7 bases and V 6 bases, and 12 bases lay outside the gene matches. The germline V gene encodes CDR1 SGDLS and CDR2 YYNGEE. The CDR3 loop is CASTAGGNYGEKLFF. CDR3 coding DNA: TGTGCCAGCACGGCAGGGGGGAATTATGGTGAAAAACTGTTTTTT.

The chain links TRBV6-1 to TRBJ2-1; TRBD1 agrees at 9 bases. In germline, CDR1 is MNHNS, CDR2 SASEGT. The CDR3 extends over 16 amino acids. V lost 2 bases to trimming and J lost 7 bases; unmatched junction nucleotides: 9. CDR3 bases: TGTGCCAGCAGTGAACGGGGGACAGGGATTCCGAATGAGCAGTTCTTC. Protein sequence: CASSERGTGIPNEQFF.

The rearrangement uses TRBV6-6 and TRBJ1-1, with 9 bases matching TRBD1. This CDR3 is built from 14 residues. The V gene end was trimmed by 5 bases and the J gene end by 5 bases; junction bases not matched to a gene: 6. Germline values: CDR1 MNHNY, CDR2 SVGAGI (reference sequence). Here the CDR3 DNA reads TGTGCCAGCAGTCCTCGGACAGGGGATACTGAAGCTTTCTTT. Its protein product is CASSPRTGDTEAFF.

The table lists this clone with a few counts. The same CDR3 arises from other DNA sequences in this sample as well. This sequence joins TRBV6-2 or TRBV6-3 and TRBJ1-1; possibly TRBD1 for D (6 bases). V was trimmed by 5 bases and J by 5 bases, leaving 6 bases between them. This CDR3 region has 11 residues. Germline values: CDR1 MNHEY, CDR2 SVGEGT. Here the CDR3 reads CASSQGTEAFF. The CDR3 coding sequence is TGTGCCAGCAGTCAGGGGACTGAAGCTTTCTTT.

The chain links TRBV30 to TRBJ1-6, with D possibly TRBD1 on 6 matching bases. Between the trimmed V and J ends, which lost 2 bases and 10 bases, there was a span of 12 bases. The CDR3 runs 13 residues. CDR1 GTSNPN and CDR2 SVGIG come from the germline V gene (reference sequence). The chain's CDR3 is CAWSNGGQSPLHF. CDR3 coding DNA: TGTGCCTGGAGTAACGGGGGGCAATCACCCCTCCACTTT.

The J gene is TRBJ2-7, the V gene TRBV6-4, with 8 bases matching TRBD2. The CDR3 loop spans 15 amino acids. Losses at the gene ends were 6 bases for V and 2 bases for J; bases not matched to a gene: 9. The germline V gene encodes CDR1 MRHNA and CDR2 SNTAGT. CDR3: CASRREGLGPYEQYF. CDR3 nucleotide sequence: TGTGCCAGCAGAAGGGAGGGACTAGGGCCCTACGAGCAGTACTTC.

DNA for the CDR3: TGTGCCAGCAGCGTAGATCGCGGGGTATTCAAAAACATTCAGTACTTC. Its translation: CASSVDRGVFKNIQYF. V gene TRBV9 combines with J gene TRBJ2-4; D might be TRBD2 (6 bases). CDR1 and CDR2 from the germline V gene are SGDLS and YYNGEE. The ends were cut back, 0 bases at V and 3 bases at J, with 13 bases in the middle. The CDR3 runs to 16 residues.

The J gene is TRBJ2-4, the V gene TRBV27; the match to TRBD2 covers 9 bases. The V gene's germline CDR1 is MNHEY and CDR2 SMNVEV (reference sequence). The CDR3 has 17 residues. The V and J ends lost 2 bases and 4 bases, in that order; junction bases with no gene match: 9. This CDR3 reads CASSLRVSGSAKNIQYF. CDR3 bases: TGTGCCAGCAGTTTAAGGGTTAGCGGGAGCGCAAAAAACATTCAGTACTTC.

This clone was detected once. This chain uses TRBV5-4 with TRBJ2-2; D perhaps matches TRBD2 (6 bases). The CDR3 runs to 14 residues. Germline V gene data show CDR1 as SGHNT and CDR2 as YYREEE (reference sequence). Trimming took off 0 bases at V and 6 bases at J, with 9 bases between the two ends. CDR3 sequence: CASSLGGAAGELFF. DNA for the CDR3: TGTGCCAGCAGCTTGGGCGGGGCGGCCGGGGAGCTGTTTTTT.

The CDR3 DNA sequence: TGTGCCAGCAGTTACTCCGGACAGGGGGGATACAATGAGCAGTTCTTC. This gives the protein CASSYSGQGGYNEQFF. The rearrangement uses TRBV6-5 and TRBJ2-1; 10 bases map to TRBD1. The CDR3 runs to 16 residues. The germline gives CDR1 MNHEY, CDR2 SVGAGI. The J segment lost 4 bases and the V segment lost 0 bases, leaving 3 bases of the junction unmatched.

V gene TRBV6-6 combines with J gene TRBJ1-4; 9 nucleotides align to TRBD1. From germline, CDR1 is MNHNY and CDR2 SVGAGI (reference sequence). This CDR3 comprises 14 residues. The V and J ends lost 2 bases and 8 bases, in that order; junction bases with no gene match: 3. In DNA form, the CDR3 reads TGTGCCAGCAGTTACAGGACAGGGGCGGAAAAACTGTTTTTT. It translates to CASSYRTGAEKLFF.

This rearrangement joins TRBV28 to TRBJ2-1, with a possible D match to TRBD1 (5 bases). The CDR3 is 14 residues long. The germline V gene has CDR1 MDHEN and CDR2 SYDVKM. Trimming took off 6 bases at V and 7 bases at J, with 16 bases between the two ends. The CDR3 here is CASRADTRMNEQFF. CDR3 nucleotides: TGTGCCAGCAGGGCGGACACCCGGATGAATGAGCAGTTCTTC.

A few counts support this clone. The chain couples TRBV11-2 to TRBJ1-2; 10 bases are shared with TRBD1. The CDR3 has 15 residues. Germline V gives CDR1 SGHAT, CDR2 FQNNGV. J gave up 7 bases and V 3 bases, and 8 bases lay outside the gene matches. The CDR3 coding sequence is TGTGCCAGCAGCTTTACCGGGACAGGGGTGGCTGGCTACACCTTC. Amino acids: CASSFTGTGVAGYTF.